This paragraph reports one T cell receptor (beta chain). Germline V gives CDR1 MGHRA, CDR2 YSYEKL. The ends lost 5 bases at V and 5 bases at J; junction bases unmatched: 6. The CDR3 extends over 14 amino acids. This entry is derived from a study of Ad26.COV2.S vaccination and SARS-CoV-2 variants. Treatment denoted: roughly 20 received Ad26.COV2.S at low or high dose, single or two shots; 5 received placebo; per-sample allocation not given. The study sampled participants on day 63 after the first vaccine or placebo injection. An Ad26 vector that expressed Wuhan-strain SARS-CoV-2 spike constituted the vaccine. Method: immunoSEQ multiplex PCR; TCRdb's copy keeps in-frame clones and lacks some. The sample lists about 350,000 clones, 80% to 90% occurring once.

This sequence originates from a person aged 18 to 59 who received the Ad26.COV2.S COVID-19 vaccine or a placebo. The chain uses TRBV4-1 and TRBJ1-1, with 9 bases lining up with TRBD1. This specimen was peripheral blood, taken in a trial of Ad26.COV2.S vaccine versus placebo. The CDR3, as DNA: TGCGCCAGCAGCGTCCGGGACAGGGTTACTGAAGCTTTCTTT. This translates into CASSVRDRVTEAFF.